This entry concerns a single T cell receptor beta chain. This entry is derived from a study of blood T cell repertoires in COVID-19. Study-level background: From the United States, Italy and Spain came samples of acute and convalescent COVID-19. T cells, B-cell-depleted T cells, or PBMCs provided the cDNA or gDNA that served as material.

This CDR3 has 14 residues. In germline, CDR1 is SGHKS, CDR2 YYEKEE (reference sequence). The V gene lost 1 base and the J gene lost 5 bases, with 7 bases spanning the gap. Sequencing was performed with immunoSEQ multiplex PCR; in TCRdb, only in-frame clones are kept and a portion is missing. The table lists about 130,000 clones, around 79% of them singletons. What was sequenced was peripheral blood. This sequence originates from a woman in her seventies with COVID-19, enrolled during active disease. The rearrangement links TRBV5-5 to TRBJ1-6; the D is unclear. CDR3 region: CASSLFRNNSPLHF. The DNA for the CDR3 is TGTGCCAGCAGCTTGTTCAGAAATAATTCACCCCTCCACTTT.